A single sample gave rise to the 5 T cell receptor beta chains below, sequenced in a study of blood T cell repertoires in COVID-19. Sequencing was performed with immunoSEQ multiplex PCR; in TCRdb, only in-frame clones are kept and a portion is missing. The table includes about 29,000 clones, 70% to 90% detected once. Sequencing used peripheral blood. The receptors shown here come from a human donor with active COVID-19. The donor label of this sample is uncertain.

This clone came up once. The V call is TRBV2, the J call TRBJ1-5; D perhaps matches TRBD1 (5 bases). V lost 1 base and J 1 base, leaving 23 bases between the germline ends. The CDR3 extends over 20 amino acids. Germline V gene lookup returns CDR1 SNHLY and CDR2 FYNNEI. The CDR3: CASSEGGVAKGALSNQPQHF. The CDR3 DNA sequence: TGTGCCAGCAGTGAAGGGGGGGTGGCAAAAGGAGCACTAAGCAATCAGCCCCAGCATTTT.

The genes are TRBV27 and TRBJ2-2; D may be TRBD2 (6 bases). The CDR3 covers 16 residues. Germline CDR1 reads MNHEY; CDR2 reads SMNVEV (reference sequence). Trimming removed 7 bases from V and 1 base from J, with 16 bases in between. CDR3 in amino acids: CASKEEGPWNTGELFF. The CDR3 DNA follows: TGTGCCAGCAAGGAGGAGGGCCCGTGGAACACCGGGGAGCTGTTTTTT.

The chain is built from TRBV6-5 and TRBJ1-1; D possibly corresponds to TRBD1 (5 bases). Trimming pared 6 bases from V and 7 bases from J, leaving 18 bases between. CDR1 is MNHEY, CDR2 SVGAGI, per germline. The CDR3 spans 14 residues. The CDR3 protein is CASSPDSPLIEAFF. CDR3 nucleotide sequence: TGTGCCAGCAGCCCCGACAGCCCGTTGATTGAAGCTTTCTTT.

The chain couples TRBV25-1 to TRBJ2-5, with 11 bases lining up with TRBD1. CDR3 length: 14 residues. The V gene end was trimmed by 8 bases and the J gene end by 5 bases; junction bases not matched to a gene: 7. CDR1 is MGHDK and CDR2 is SYGVNS in the germline V gene. The DNA of the CDR3 is TGTGCCAGCGTTATGGGACAGGGGGAGGAGACCCAGTACTTC. Its protein product is CASVMGQGEETQYF.

The chain uses TRBV3-1 (or the pseudogene TRBV3-2) and TRBJ1-1, with D possibly TRBD1 on 6 matching bases. Germline lookup yields CDR1 LGHDT and CDR2 YNNKEL (reference sequence). V was trimmed by 8 bases and J by 3 bases, leaving 13 bases between them. CDR3 length: 13 residues. CDR3 coding DNA: TGTGCCAGCGGGAGCTACAGGGACACTGAAGCTTTCTTT. This codes for CASGSYRDTEAFF.